This TCR beta chain was captured in a study of blood T cell repertoires in COVID-19. Study-wide context: Some COVID-19 samples were acute and others convalescent; all came from the United States, Italy and Spain. Sample material is recorded as cDNA or gDNA derived from T cells, B-cell-depleted T cells, or PBMCs.

Seattle's cohort entered during active infection and was followed longitudinally. Original processing notes: Amplification of reference gene primers was used by the study to estimate nucleated cell counts. Repertoires were generated with immunoSEQ multiplex PCR, while TCRdb's copy carries only in-frame clones and drops some. Clonal size and the V and J genes are those of that table, whereas D and trimming came from the DNA. This table has about 170,000 clones, around 81% appearing once. The CDR3 length is 16 residues. This clone was seen just once. Sequencing used peripheral blood. This sequence originates from a woman aged 80 or older with COVID-19, enrolled during active disease. The chain links TRBV21-1 to TRBJ1-6; the DNA was not used to check the table's D call, TRBD1. TRBV21-1 is annotated as a pseudogene. The CDR3 region has the DNA TGTGCCAGCAGCAAAGCGCTAGGGGAACGGAATTCACCCCTCCACTTT. Translating it yields CASSKALGERNSPLHF.